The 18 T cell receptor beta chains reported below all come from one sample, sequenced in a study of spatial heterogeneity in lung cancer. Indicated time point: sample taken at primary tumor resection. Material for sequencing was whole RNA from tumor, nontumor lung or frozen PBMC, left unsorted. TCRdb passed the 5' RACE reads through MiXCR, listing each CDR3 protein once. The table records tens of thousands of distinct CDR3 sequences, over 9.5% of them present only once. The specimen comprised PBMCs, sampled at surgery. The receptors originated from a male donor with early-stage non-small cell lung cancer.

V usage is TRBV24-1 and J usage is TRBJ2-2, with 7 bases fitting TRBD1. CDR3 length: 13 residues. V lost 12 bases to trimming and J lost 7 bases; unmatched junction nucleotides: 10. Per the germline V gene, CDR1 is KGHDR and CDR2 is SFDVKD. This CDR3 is CASNRGGIGELFF. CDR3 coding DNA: TGTGCCTCGAACAGGGGCGGAATCGGGGAGCTGTTTTTT.

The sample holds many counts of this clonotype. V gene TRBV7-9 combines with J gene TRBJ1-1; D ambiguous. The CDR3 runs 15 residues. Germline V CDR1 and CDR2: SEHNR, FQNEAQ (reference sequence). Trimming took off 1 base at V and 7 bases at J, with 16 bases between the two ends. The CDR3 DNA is TGTGCCAGCAGCTTAGAATCAGCTTCAGGTGGTGAAGCTTTCTTT. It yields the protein CASSLESASGGEAFF. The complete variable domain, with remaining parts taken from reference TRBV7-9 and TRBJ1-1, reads DTGVSQNPRHKITKRGQNVTFRCDPISEHNRLYWYRQTLGQGPEFLTYFQNEAQLEKSRLLSDRFSAERPKGSFSTLEIQRTEQGDSAMYLCASSLESASGGEAFFGQGTRLTVV.

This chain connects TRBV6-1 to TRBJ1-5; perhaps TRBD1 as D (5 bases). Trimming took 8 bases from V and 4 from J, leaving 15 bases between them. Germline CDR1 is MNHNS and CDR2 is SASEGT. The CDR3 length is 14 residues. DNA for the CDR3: TGTGCCAGCCGGTCGGGGGGGATGAATCAGCCCCAGCATTTT. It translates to CASRSGGMNQPQHF.

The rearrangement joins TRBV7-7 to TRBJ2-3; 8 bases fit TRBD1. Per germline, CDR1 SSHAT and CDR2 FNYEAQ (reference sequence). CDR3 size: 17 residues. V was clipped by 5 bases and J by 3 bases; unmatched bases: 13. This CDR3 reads CASSPGPGGPGTDTQYF. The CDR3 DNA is TGTGCCAGCAGCCCTGGCCCAGGGGGCCCGGGGACAGATACGCAGTATTTT.

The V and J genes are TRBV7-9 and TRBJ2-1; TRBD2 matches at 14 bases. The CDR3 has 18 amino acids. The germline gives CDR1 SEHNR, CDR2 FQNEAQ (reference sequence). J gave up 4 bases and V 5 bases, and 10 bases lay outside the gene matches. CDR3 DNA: TGTGCCAGCAGCCCAGGGACTAGCGGGAGAAGTTTGTACAATGAGCAGTTCTTC. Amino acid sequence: CASSPGTSGRSLYNEQFF.

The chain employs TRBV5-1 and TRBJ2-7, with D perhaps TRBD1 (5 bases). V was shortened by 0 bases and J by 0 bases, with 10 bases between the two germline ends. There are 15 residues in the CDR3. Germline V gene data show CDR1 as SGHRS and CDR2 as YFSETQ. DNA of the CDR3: TGCGCCAGCAGCTTGGATCCAGGGCACTCCTACGAGCAGTACTTC. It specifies CASSLDPGHSYEQYF.

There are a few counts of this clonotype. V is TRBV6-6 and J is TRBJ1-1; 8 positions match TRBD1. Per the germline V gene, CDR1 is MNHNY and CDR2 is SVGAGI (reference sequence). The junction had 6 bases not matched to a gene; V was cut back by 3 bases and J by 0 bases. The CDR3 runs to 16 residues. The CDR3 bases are TGTGCCAGCAGTTATCCCGGGACAGGAATGAACACTGAAGCTTTCTTT. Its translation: CASSYPGTGMNTEAFF.

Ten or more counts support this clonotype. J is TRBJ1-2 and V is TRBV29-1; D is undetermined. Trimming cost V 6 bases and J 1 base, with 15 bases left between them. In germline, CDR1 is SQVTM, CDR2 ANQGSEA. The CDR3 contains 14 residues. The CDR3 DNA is TGCAGCGTCCGGGAGCCCGGGCATAACTATGGCTACACCTTC. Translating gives CSVREPGHNYGYTF.

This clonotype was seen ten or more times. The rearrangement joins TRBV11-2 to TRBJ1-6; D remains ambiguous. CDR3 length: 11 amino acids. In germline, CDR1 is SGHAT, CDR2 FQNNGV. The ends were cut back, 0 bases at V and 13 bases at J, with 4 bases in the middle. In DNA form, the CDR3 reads TGTGCCAGCAGCTTAGATACTCCCCTCCACTTT. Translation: CASSLDTPLHF.

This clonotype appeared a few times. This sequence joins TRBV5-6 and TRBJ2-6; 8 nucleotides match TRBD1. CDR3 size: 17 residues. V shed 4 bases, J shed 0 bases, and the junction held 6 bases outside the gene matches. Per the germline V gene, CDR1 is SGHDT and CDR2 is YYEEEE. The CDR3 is CASSIGDRLSGANVLTF. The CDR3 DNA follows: TGTGCCAGCAGCATAGGGGACAGGCTCTCTGGGGCCAACGTCCTGACTTTC.

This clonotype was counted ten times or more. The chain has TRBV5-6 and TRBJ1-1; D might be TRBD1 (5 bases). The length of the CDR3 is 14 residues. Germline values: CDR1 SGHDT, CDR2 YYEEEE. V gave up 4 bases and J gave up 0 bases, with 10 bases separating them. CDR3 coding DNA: TGTGCCAGCAGCGCTGGGACGGTGAACACTGAAGCTTTCTTT. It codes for CASSAGTVNTEAFF.

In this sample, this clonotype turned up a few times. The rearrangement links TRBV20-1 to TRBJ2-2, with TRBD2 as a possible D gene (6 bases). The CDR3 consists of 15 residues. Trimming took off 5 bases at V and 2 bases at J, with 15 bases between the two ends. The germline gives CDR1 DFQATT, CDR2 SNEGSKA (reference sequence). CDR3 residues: CSAAGLAKNTGELFF. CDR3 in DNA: TGCAGTGCTGCCGGCCTAGCGAAAAACACCGGGGAGCTGTTTTTT.

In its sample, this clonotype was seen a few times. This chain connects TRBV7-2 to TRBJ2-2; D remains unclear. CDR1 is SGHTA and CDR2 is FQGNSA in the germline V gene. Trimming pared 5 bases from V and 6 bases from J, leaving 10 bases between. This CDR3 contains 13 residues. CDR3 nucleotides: TGTGCCAGCAGCCCACCCAAAGCCGGGGAGCTGTTTTTT. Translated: CASSPPKAGELFF.

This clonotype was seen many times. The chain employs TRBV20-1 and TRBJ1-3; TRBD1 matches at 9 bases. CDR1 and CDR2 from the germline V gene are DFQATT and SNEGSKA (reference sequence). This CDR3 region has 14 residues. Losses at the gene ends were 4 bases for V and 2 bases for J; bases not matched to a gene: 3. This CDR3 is CSAKDRGTGNTIYF. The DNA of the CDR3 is TGCAGTGCTAAGGACAGGGGAACTGGAAACACCATATATTTT.

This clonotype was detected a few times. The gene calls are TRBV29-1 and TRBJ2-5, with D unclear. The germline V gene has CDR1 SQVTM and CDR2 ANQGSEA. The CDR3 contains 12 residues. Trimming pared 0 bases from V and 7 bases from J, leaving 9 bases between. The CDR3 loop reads CSVEEDGRTQYF. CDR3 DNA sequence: TGCAGCGTTGAAGAAGACGGAAGGACCCAGTACTTC.

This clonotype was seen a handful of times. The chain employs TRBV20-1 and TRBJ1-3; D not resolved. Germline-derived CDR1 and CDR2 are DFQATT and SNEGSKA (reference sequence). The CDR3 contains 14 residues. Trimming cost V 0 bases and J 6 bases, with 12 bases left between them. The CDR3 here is CSARDSRGENTIYF. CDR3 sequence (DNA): TGCAGTGCTAGAGATTCGCGGGGAGAAAACACCATATATTTT.

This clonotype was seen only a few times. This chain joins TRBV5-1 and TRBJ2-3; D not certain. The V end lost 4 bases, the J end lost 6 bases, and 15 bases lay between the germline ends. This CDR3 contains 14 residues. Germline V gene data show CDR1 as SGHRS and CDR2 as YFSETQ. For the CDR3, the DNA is TGCGCCAGCAGCCGTACCCTTGACCTGGATACGCAGTATTTT. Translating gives CASSRTLDLDTQYF.

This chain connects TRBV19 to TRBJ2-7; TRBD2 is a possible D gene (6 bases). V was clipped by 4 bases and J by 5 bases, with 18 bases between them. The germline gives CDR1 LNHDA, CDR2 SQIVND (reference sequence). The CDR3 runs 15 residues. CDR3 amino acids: CASSSAPPGDHEQYF. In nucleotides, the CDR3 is TGTGCCAGTAGTAGCGCACCACCGGGGGACCACGAGCAGTACTTC.